This TCR beta chain was documented in a study of blood T cell repertoires in COVID-19. Some clones are missing from TCRdb's copy, which holds only in-frame ones; the method was immunoSEQ multiplex PCR. The table lists roughly 49,000 clones, approximately 82% of them singletons, with roughly 6% in the top ten. Germline CDR1 and CDR2: MRHNA and SNTAGT. The CDR3 has 15 residues. V gave up 4 bases and J gave up 1 base, with 13 bases separating them. The sample taken for sequencing was peripheral blood. This rearrangement joins TRBV6-4 to TRBJ1-2; weak D call: TRBD1 (6 bases). The sequence came from an elderly woman with acute or convalescent COVID-19. CDR3 in amino acids: CASSVEQGVNYGYTF. The DNA of the CDR3 is TGTGCCAGCAGTGTTGAACAGGGAGTTAACTATGGCTACACCTTC.